Following are 14 T cell receptor beta chains from one sample sequenced in a study of molecular identifiers for immune sequencing clone quantification. Using its own MiXCR run on the PCR reads, TCRdb lists one record per CDR3 protein. The sample includes some 100,000 distinct CDR3 sequences, 15% to 20% of them seen just once. Sequencing was carried out using naive CD8+ T cells from blood, with Jurkat cell RNA spiked in. Subset reported: FACS-sorted CD8+CD4-CCR7+CD45RA+ naive T cells. All receptors come from a human donor in good health. Some libraries in this study had Jurkat cell RNA spiked in.

This clonotype was recorded at least ten times. The rearrangement links TRBV7-9 to TRBJ2-1; 10 bases match TRBD1. The V gene's germline CDR1 is SEHNR and CDR2 FQNEAQ (reference sequence). CDR3 length: 15 amino acids. The ends lost 6 bases at V and 5 bases at J; junction bases unmatched: 7. In DNA, the CDR3 is TGTGCCAGCAGTTACCGACAGGGGGCGAACAATGAGCAGTTCTTC. The encoded protein is CASSYRQGANNEQFF. Using reference TRBV7-9 and TRBJ2-1 for the parts outside the CDR3, the full variable domain is DTGVSQNPRHKITKRGQNVTFRCDPISEHNRLYWYRQTLGQGPEFLTYFQNEAQLEKSRLLSDRFSAERPKGSFSTLEIQRTEQGDSAMYLCASSYRQGANNEQFFGPGTRLTVL.

Concerning this clonotype itself: A much bigger clone sits one base away, suggesting this may be a read error. This chain links TRBV6-5 with TRBJ1-4; TRBD1 aligns across 7 bases. Germline V gives CDR1 MNHEY, CDR2 SVGAGI. The CDR3 covers 15 residues. CDR3 amino acids: CDSSSLQGIGEKLFF. The CDR3 nucleotides read TGTGACAGCAGTTCCCTACAGGGGATAGGGGAAAAACTGTTTTTT.

The rearrangement links TRBV27 to TRBJ2-3; D is unresolved. The CDR3 runs to 15 residues. In germline, CDR1 is MNHEY, CDR2 SMNVEV (reference sequence). The V end was cut by 6 bases, the J end by 1 base, with 14 bases between. In DNA form, the CDR3 reads TGTGCCAGCAGATCAACCCCCGGCCGCACAGATACGCAGTATTTT. It specifies CASRSTPGRTDTQYF.

This clonotype was counted ten times or more. The chain employs TRBV13 and TRBJ2-3; 10 nucleotides match TRBD2. Germline values: CDR1 PRHDT, CDR2 FYEKMQ (reference sequence). V dropped 0 bases and J dropped 2; count of bases not matched to a gene: 2. The CDR3 is made up of 16 amino acids. CDR3 region: CASSLGLAGTTDTQYF. DNA for the CDR3: TGTGCCAGCAGCTTAGGACTAGCGGGAACCACAGATACGCAGTATTTT.

This clonotype has at least ten counts. The chain is built from TRBV27 and TRBJ1-1; D is uncertain. The CDR3 spans 14 residues. Trimming took 0 bases from V and 6 from J, leaving 11 bases between them. CDR1 MNHEY and CDR2 SMNVEV come from the germline V gene (reference sequence). The CDR3 coding sequence is TGTGCCAGCAGTTTATCTGAGAGAAGCTCTGAAGCTTTCTTT. Protein sequence: CASSLSERSSEAFF.

This clonotype has a count of ten or more. The V call is TRBV6-5, the J call TRBJ2-2; the D is unclear. Germline CDR1 is MNHEY and CDR2 is SVGAGI. This CDR3 comprises 19 residues. V was cut by 0 bases and J by 0 bases, with 17 bases left in between. The CDR3 DNA follows: TGTGCCAGCAGTTACTCGAGACGAAATGAATACTCGAACACCGGGGAGCTGTTTTTT. This sequence encodes CASSYSRRNEYSNTGELFF.

In this sample, this clonotype turned up many times. The chain is built from TRBV7-3 and TRBJ2-1, with D perhaps TRBD1 (6 bases). Germline V gene lookup returns CDR1 SGHTA and CDR2 FQGTGA. V shed 5 bases and J shed 0 bases, with 11 bases lying between them. CDR3 length: 15 residues. CDR3 region: CASSVGHSSYNEQFF. CDR3 bases: TGTGCCAGCAGCGTGGGACACAGCTCCTACAATGAGCAGTTCTTC.

On this clonotype itself: Given a much more abundant clone one base away, this may be a read error. The chain has TRBV20-1 and TRBJ2-7; TRBD1 might be the D (6 bases). Looked up from germline, CDR1 is DFQATT and CDR2 is SNEGSKA (reference sequence). V gave up 6 bases and J gave up 2 bases, with 17 bases separating them. This CDR3 spans 14 amino acids. CDR3 nucleotides: TGCAGTGCGAGGGACATGGGGGTAACCTACGAGCAGTACTTC. It is translated as CSARDMGVTYEQYF.

This clonotype has at least ten counts. The V and J genes are TRBV12-3 or TRBV12-4 and TRBJ2-7; D uncertain. This CDR3 has 13 amino acids. V was trimmed by 2 bases and J by 7 bases, leaving 12 bases between them. CDR3 residues: CASSLTSPREQYF. As DNA, the CDR3 is TGTGCCAGCAGTTTAACTTCACCCCGGGAGCAGTACTTC.

Worth noting for this clonotype: A much larger clone sits a single nucleotide away, making a read error possible. The rearrangement uses TRBV11-2 and TRBJ2-5; 13 positions match TRBD2. Germline trimming cut 2 bases from V and 4 bases from J; bases unmatched to any gene: 13. The length of the CDR3 is 19 residues. In germline, CDR1 is SGHAT, CDR2 FQNNGV. The CDR3 DNA sequence: TGTGCCAGCAGCTTATTGGGCCCGACTAGCGGGAGGCCCCTAGAGACCCAGTACTTC. It specifies CASSLLGPTSGRPLETQYF. Filled out from reference TRBV11-2 and TRBJ2-5, the complete variable domain reads EAGVAQSPRYKIIEKRQSVAFWCNPISGHATLYWYQQILGQGPKLLIQFQNNGVVDDSQLPKDRFSAERLKGVDSTLKIQPAKLEDSAVYLCASSLLGPTSGRPLETQYFGPGTRLLVL.

This clonotype was found many times. This CDR3 reads CASSENPMNTRVYGYTF. CDR3 coding DNA: TGTGCCAGCAGTGAAAATCCTATGAACACACGAGTCTATGGCTACACCTTC. The genes are TRBV2 and TRBJ1-2; D gene uncertain. The CDR3 covers 17 residues. Germline V gene sequence: CDR1 SNHLY, CDR2 FYNNEI. V dropped 2 bases and J dropped 4 bases, with 20 bases sitting between them.

Remarks on this clonotype: At one end the junction does not follow the germline gene, possibly because of a read error. This sequence joins TRBV6-5 and TRBJ1-1, with D perhaps TRBD1 (5 bases). The CDR3 is 15 residues long. In germline, CDR1 is MNHEY, CDR2 SVGAGI. Here the CDR3 reads CAGSYSRGVGTEAFF. DNA of the CDR3: TGCGCCGGCAGTTACTCAAGGGGAGTAGGGACTGAAGCTTTCTTT.

On this clonotype: The CDR3 carries no conserved terminal phenylalanine or tryptophan, so it likely arises from a read error. The gene calls are TRBV7-2 and TRBJ2-3; 13 positions match TRBD2. V lost 5 bases, J lost 3 bases, and 5 bases stayed unmatched. The CDR3 loop spans 16 amino acids. From germline, CDR1 is SGHTA and CDR2 FQGNSA. CDR3 coding DNA: TGTGCCAGCAGCGTCGGGACTAGCGGGGCTACAGATACGCAGTATCTT. It translates to CASSVGTSGATDTQYL.

To note about this clonotype: This may come from a read error, since a much larger clone is one base off. J is TRBJ2-4 and V is TRBV12-3 or TRBV12-4, with D perhaps assigned TRBD1 or TRBD2 (5 bases each). Deletions cut 6 bases from V and 6 bases from J, with 15 bases between. The CDR3 length is 14 residues. The CDR3 DNA follows: TGTGCCAGCAGCCGGGGACGTTTGGGAAACATTCAGTACTTC. Translated: CASSRGRLGNIQYF.